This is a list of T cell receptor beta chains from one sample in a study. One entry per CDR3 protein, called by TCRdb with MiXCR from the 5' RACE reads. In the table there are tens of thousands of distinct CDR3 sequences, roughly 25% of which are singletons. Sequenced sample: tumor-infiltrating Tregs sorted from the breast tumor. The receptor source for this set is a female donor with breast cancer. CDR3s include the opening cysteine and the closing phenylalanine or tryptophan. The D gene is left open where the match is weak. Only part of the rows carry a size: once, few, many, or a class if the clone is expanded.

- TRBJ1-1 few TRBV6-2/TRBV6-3 CASSYSISQGRGAAFF TGTGCCAGCAGTTACTCGATCTCCCAGGGAAGGGGTGCAGCTTTCTTT
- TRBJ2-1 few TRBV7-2 CASRRSWTENNEQFF TGTGCCAGCAGACGAAGTTGGACAGAGAACAATGAGCAGTTCTTC
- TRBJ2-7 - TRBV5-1 CASSPLGEQYF TGCGCCAGCAGCCCCCTCGGAGAGCAGTACTTC
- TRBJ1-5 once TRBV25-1 CAGSPGQGILAQHF -
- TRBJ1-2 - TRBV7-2 CASSSLDFGRANYGYAF TGTGCCAGCAGCTCTCTGGATTTTGGGAGGGCTAACTATGGCTACGCCTTC
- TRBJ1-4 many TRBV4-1 CASSRWAAGNEKLFF TGCGCCAGCAGCCGTTGGGCGGCAGGGAATGAAAAACTGTTTTTT
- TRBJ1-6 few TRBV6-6 CASRAPGTYNSPLHF TGTGCCAGCAGAGCCCCGGGAACCTATAATTCACCCCTCCACTTT
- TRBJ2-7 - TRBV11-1 CASSSRYEQYF TGTGCCAGCAGCTCCCGCTACGAGCAGTACTTC
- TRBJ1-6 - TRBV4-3 CASSQDAVSSYNSPLHF TGCGCCAGCAGCCAAGATGCTGTGAGCTCCTATAATTCACCCCTCCACTTT
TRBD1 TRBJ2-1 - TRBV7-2 CASSLVGTGGKNEQFF TGTGCCAGCAGCTTAGTTGGGACAGGGGGTAAGAATGAGCAGTTCTTC
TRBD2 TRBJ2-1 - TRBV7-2 CASTPDSGGEQFF TGTGCCAGCACCCCGGACTCGGGGGGTGAGCAGTTCTTC
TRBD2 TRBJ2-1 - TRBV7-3 CASSLLGSGSGDEQFF TGTGCCAGCAGCTTATTAGGCAGCGGGAGTGGCGATGAGCAGTTCTTC
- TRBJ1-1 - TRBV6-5 CASTNRATEAFF TGTGCCAGCACTAATAGGGCCACTGAAGCTTTCTTT
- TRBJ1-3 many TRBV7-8 CASSPPVKGKLGNTIYF TGTGCCAGCAGCCCCCCCGTGAAGGGAAAGCTTGGAAACACCATATATTTT
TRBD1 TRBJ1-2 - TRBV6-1 CAGIDRALDGYTF TGTGCCGGCATAGACAGGGCGTTAGATGGCTACACCTTC
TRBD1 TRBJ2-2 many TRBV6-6 CASSLTGASFPNTGELFF TGTGCCAGCAGCCTCACAGGGGCTTCTTTCCCTAACACCGGGGAGCTGTTTTTT
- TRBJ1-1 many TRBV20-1 CSAIGQPNTEAFF TGCAGTGCTATAGGGCAGCCGAACACTGAAGCTTTCTTT
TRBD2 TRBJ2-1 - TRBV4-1 CASSQVGRNDHEQFF TGCGCCAGCAGCCAAGTCGGGAGGAACGACCATGAGCAGTTCTTC
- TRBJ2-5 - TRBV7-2 CASSFQGGQETQYF TGTGCCAGCAGCTTTCAAGGGGGTCAAGAGACCCAGTACTTC
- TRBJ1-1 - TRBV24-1 CATSPDSHTEAFF TGTGCCACCAGTCCCGACAGCCACACTGAAGCTTTCTTT
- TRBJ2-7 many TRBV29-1 CSARRTNFDEQYF TGCAGCGCCCGGCGGACTAATTTCGACGAGCAGTACTTC
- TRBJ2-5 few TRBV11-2 CASSPLQEYQETQYF TGTGCCAGCAGCCCCCTTCAAGAGTACCAAGAGACCCAGTACTTC
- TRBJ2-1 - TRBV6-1 CASSEENNEQFF TGTGCCAGCAGTGAAGAGAACAATGAGCAGTTCTTC
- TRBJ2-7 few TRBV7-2 CASSLMQGYEQYF TGTGCCAGCAGCTTAATGCAGGGGTACGAGCAGTACTTC
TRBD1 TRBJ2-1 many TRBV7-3 CATAQTSGGNEQFF TGTGCCACCGCCCAGACCTCAGGGGGCAATGAGCAGTTCTTC
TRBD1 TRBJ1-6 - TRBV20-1 CSARAGQYNSPLHF TGCAGTGCTAGGGCGGGACAGTATAATTCACCCCTCCACTTT
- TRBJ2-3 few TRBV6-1 CASTREIDTQYF TGTGCCAGCACCCGGGAAATAGATACGCAGTATTTT
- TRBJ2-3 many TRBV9 CASSVGPTRATDTQYF TGTGCCAGCAGCGTAGGGCCGACAAGAGCCACAGATACGCAGTATTTT
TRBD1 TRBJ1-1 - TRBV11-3 CASSSGQESTEAFF TGTGCCAGCAGCTCGGGACAGGAGAGCACTGAAGCTTTCTTT
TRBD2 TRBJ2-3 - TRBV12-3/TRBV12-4 CASSPGSGKANTQYF TGTGCCAGCAGCCCGGGAAGCGGGAAGGCAAATACGCAGTATTTT
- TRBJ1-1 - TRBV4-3 CASSQEGRGGTEAFF TGCGCCAGCAGCCAAGAGGGGAGAGGAGGGACTGAAGCTTTCTTT
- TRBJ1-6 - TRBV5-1 CASSSRQQDSPLHF TGCGCCAGCAGCTCCAGACAGCAGGATTCACCCCTCCACTTT
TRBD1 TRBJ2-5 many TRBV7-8 CASSLDRGETQYF TGTGCCAGCAGCTTAGACAGGGGAGAGACCCAGTACTTC
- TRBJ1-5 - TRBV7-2 CTSSSPGLGQPQHF TGTACCAGCAGCTCCCCAGGGCTGGGACAGCCCCAGCATTTT
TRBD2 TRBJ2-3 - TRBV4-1 CASSRGGLAGVTDTQYF TGCGCCAGCAGCCGAGGGGGACTAGCGGGGGTCACAGATACGCAGTATTTT
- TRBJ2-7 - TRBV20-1 CSAATRPEQYF TGCAGTGCCGCCACTAGGCCCGAGCAGTACTTC
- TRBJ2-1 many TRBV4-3 CASSQDTGAANSYNEQFF TGCGCCAGCAGCCAAGATACTGGGGCAGCTAATTCCTACAATGAGCAGTTCTTC
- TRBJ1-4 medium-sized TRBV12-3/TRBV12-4 CASSRGQLGEKLFF TGTGCCAGCAGTCGCGGACAGTTGGGGGAAAAACTGTTTTTT
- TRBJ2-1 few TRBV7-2 CASSSPVGAARPYNEQFF TGTGCCAGCAGCTCTCCTGTAGGAGCGGCCCGACCCTACAATGAGCAGTTCTTC
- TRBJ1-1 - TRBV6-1 CASTDQPEGNTEAFF TGTGCCAGCACCGACCAGCCAGAGGGGAACACTGAAGCTTTCTTT
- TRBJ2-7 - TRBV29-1 CSEWKGQAYEQYF TGCAGCGAGTGGAAGGGGCAGGCCTACGAGCAGTACTTC